A single T cell receptor beta chain is shown here with its context. Antigen: not known. This specimen belongs to a study of neoadjuvant nivolumab and ipilimumab in lung cancer. Overall study: Patients got nivolumab 3 mg/kg on days 1, 15 and 29; combination added ipilimumab 1 mg/kg day 1. Study findings and constraints: From pretherapy to surgery, tumor richness and clonality rose with dual therapy. Pretherapy blood TCR richness correlated positively with resected tumor richness.

The CDR3 length is 14 residues. Between the trimmed V and J ends, which lost 0 bases and 5 bases, there was a span of 11 bases. Germline CDR1 and CDR2: KGHSH and LQKENI. Sequencing used immunoSEQ multiplex PCR; TCRdb keeps in-frame clones, though not all of them. The data contain 39,000 or so clones, 89% of them singletons. This chain uses TRBV18 with TRBJ2-7; D not resolved. This clonotype was obtained from an adult with non-small cell lung cancer. The sample in question was peripheral blood, obtained before neoadjuvant nivolumab, alone or with ipilimumab. The CDR3 DNA reads TGTGCCAGCTCACCACCCGGACCGTCCAACGAGCAGTACTTC. Translated: CASSPPGPSNEQYF.